What follows are 17 T cell receptor beta chains derived from one specimen sequenced in a study of blood T cell repertoires in COVID-19. Method: immunoSEQ multiplex PCR; TCRdb's copy keeps in-frame clones and lacks some. The table includes about 310,000 clones, just under 90% detected once. The sample comprised PBMCs or T cells enriched from blood (not recorded which). The receptor set was obtained from a woman younger than 45 who had recovered from COVID-19.

This clone came up once. This chain links TRBV7-9 with TRBJ1-6, with TRBD1 matching over 9 bases. The V gene end was trimmed by 5 bases and the J gene end by 7 bases; junction bases not matched to a gene: 6. The CDR3 sequence is 15 residues long. The germline V gene encodes CDR1 SEHNR and CDR2 FQNEAQ (reference sequence). The CDR3 is CASSQGTGMNSPLHF. The CDR3 region has the DNA TGTGCCAGCAGCCAAGGGACAGGGATGAATTCACCCCTCCACTTT.

The rearrangement links TRBV20-1 to TRBJ2-1; 8 nucleotides match TRBD1. The germline CDR1 and CDR2 sequences are DFQATT and SNEGSKA (reference sequence). The trim removed 3 bases at V and 9 bases at J, leaving 13 bases unmatched. CDR3 length: 15 amino acids. The CDR3 bases are TGCAGTGCTAGTTATACCGGGACAGGCTCCCCTGAGCAGTTCTTC. It yields the protein CSASYTGTGSPEQFF.

CDR3 sequence: CASSQVSPGTGEVHYEQYF. CDR3 in DNA: TGTGCCAGCAGCCAAGTCTCCCCAGGGACGGGAGAAGTGCACTACGAGCAGTACTTC. The chain employs TRBV3-1 (or the pseudogene TRBV3-2) and TRBJ2-7, with D perhaps TRBD2 (6 bases). Germline CDR1 LGHDT, CDR2 YNNKEL (reference sequence). This CDR3 has 19 amino acids. Trimming shortened V by 1 base and J by 3 bases, and 25 bases separated the two germline ends.

V is TRBV5-6 and J is TRBJ2-7; D may be TRBD1 (6 bases). V was pared by 0 bases and J by 2 bases, with 9 bases between. This CDR3 comprises 14 residues. Germline-derived CDR1 and CDR2 are SGHDT and YYEEEE. The CDR3 is CASSLGQETYEQYF. CDR3 bases: TGTGCCAGCAGCTTGGGACAGGAGACCTACGAGCAGTACTTC.

V gene TRBV29-1 combines with J gene TRBJ1-2; 10 bases are a match to TRBD1. Germline-derived CDR1 and CDR2 are SQVTM and ANQGSEA. The CDR3 sequence is 12 residues long. After removal of 8 bases from V and 5 bases from J, the junction contained 5 bases not matched to a gene. The chain's CDR3 is CSFGTGAYGYTF. The CDR3 coding sequence is TGCAGCTTCGGGACAGGGGCTTATGGCTACACCTTC. Based on the CDR3 plus reference TRBV29-1 and TRBJ1-2, the full variable domain is SAVISQKPSRDICQRGTSLTIQCQVDSQVTMMFWYRQQPGQSLTLIATANQGSEATYESGFVIDKFPISRPNLTFSTLTVSNMSPEDSSIYLCSFGTGAYGYTFGSGTRLTVV.

The chain has TRBV18 and TRBJ1-5; perhaps TRBD1 as D (6 bases). CDR1 is KGHSH and CDR2 is LQKENI in the germline V gene. V lost 3 bases to trimming and J lost 5 bases, with 11 bases between them. The CDR3 runs 14 residues. The DNA for the CDR3 is TGTGCCAGCTCACCGGCAGGGGATGATCAGCCCCAGCATTTT. Protein sequence: CASSPAGDDQPQHF.

This chain uses TRBV11-2 with TRBJ1-2, with 9 bases that match TRBD1. The CDR3 has 14 residues. The V and J ends lost 5 bases and 3 bases, in that order; junction bases with no gene match: 4. CDR1 is SGHAT, CDR2 FQNNGV, per germline. The CDR3 protein is CASSRDRVYYGYTF. In DNA form, the CDR3 reads TGTGCCAGCAGCCGGGACAGGGTTTACTATGGCTACACCTTC. The whole variable domain, remainder taken from reference TRBV11-2 and TRBJ1-2, is EAGVAQSPRYKIIEKRQSVAFWCNPISGHATLYWYQQILGQGPKLLIQFQNNGVVDDSQLPKDRFSAERLKGVDSTLKIQPAKLEDSAVYLCASSRDRVYYGYTFGSGTRLTVV.

This sequence joins TRBV18 and TRBJ1-6; unclear D gene. The length of the CDR3 is 17 residues. Trimming removed 1 base from V and 0 bases from J, with 10 bases in between. Per the germline V gene, CDR1 is KGHSH and CDR2 is LQKENI. The CDR3 spells CASSPLEGSSYNSPLHF. The CDR3 DNA reads TGTGCCAGCTCACCACTAGAAGGGAGCTCCTATAATTCACCCCTCCACTTT.

This chain connects TRBV19 to TRBJ1-4; the match to TRBD1 covers 9 bases. There are 19 residues in the CDR3. V lost 3 bases to trimming and J lost 4 bases; unmatched junction nucleotides: 15. From germline, CDR1 is LNHDA and CDR2 SQIVND (reference sequence). CDR3 residues: CASSIFRGQGSHDNEKLFF. As DNA, the CDR3 is TGTGCCAGTAGTATCTTCCGAGGACAGGGGTCTCATGATAATGAAAAACTGTTTTTT.

As regards this clone: An end of the junction does not agree with germline; a read error may underlie this. This chain uses TRBV7-2 with TRBJ1-6; possibly TRBD1 for D (5 bases). The CDR3 has 15 residues. Germline CDR1 and CDR2: SGHTA and FQGNSA. CDR3 sequence: CASSLGTPQNSPLHF. For the CDR3, the DNA is TGTGCCAGCAGTTTAGGGACTCCCCAGAATTCACCCCTCCACTTT.

This clone was observed a handful of times. This chain joins TRBV5-1 and TRBJ1-3; no definite D call. This CDR3 is built from 14 residues. Trimming removed 5 bases at V and 6 bases at J, with 15 bases between. The germline V gene has CDR1 SGHRS and CDR2 YFSETQ. CDR3 in amino acids: CASSRMAAENTIYF. The CDR3 region has the DNA TGCGCCAGCAGTAGAATGGCAGCGGAAAACACCATATATTTT.

This chain links TRBV2 with TRBJ1-6; D is possibly TRBD1 (5 bases). Germline CDR1 SNHLY, CDR2 FYNNEI. Trimming shortened V by 2 bases and J by 0 bases, and 11 bases separated the two germline ends. This CDR3 has 17 residues. The CDR3 spells CASSERWGGSYNSPLHF. The CDR3 region has the DNA TGTGCCAGCAGTGAAAGGTGGGGGGGCTCCTATAATTCACCCCTCCACTTT.

The rearrangement uses TRBV7-2 and TRBJ1-6; 9 bases match TRBD1. J gave up 7 bases and V 4 bases, and 8 bases lay outside the gene matches. The CDR3 totals 16 residues. Germline values: CDR1 SGHTA, CDR2 FQGNSA. The CDR3 spells CASSSGQGVLNSPLHF. The CDR3 DNA is TGTGCCAGCAGCTCGGGACAGGGAGTATTGAATTCACCCCTCCACTTT.

The gene calls are TRBV7-9 and TRBJ1-2; 11 bases map to TRBD1. CDR3 length: 15 amino acids. In germline, CDR1 is SEHNR, CDR2 FQNEAQ (reference sequence). Trimming took 2 bases from V and 8 from J; bases not matched to a gene: 7. CDR3: CASSLFRTGGLGYTF. CDR3 in DNA: TGTGCCAGCAGCTTATTCAGGACAGGGGGCTTGGGCTACACCTTC.

The genes are TRBV6-5 and TRBJ2-3; possibly TRBD1 for D (5 bases). The CDR3 spans 11 residues. The V gene's germline CDR1 is MNHEY and CDR2 SVGAGI. V was shortened by 6 bases and J by 5 bases, with 6 bases between the two germline ends. CDR3 bases: TGTGCCAGCAGCGGACAAGATACGCAGTATTTT. Encoded protein: CASSGQDTQYF.

This chain connects TRBV28 to TRBJ2-1; 12 bases align to TRBD2. V gave up 9 bases and J gave up 9 bases; unmatched junction bases: 9. Germline V gives CDR1 MDHEN, CDR2 SYDVKM. The CDR3 contains 14 residues. CDR3: CASTGTSGSTEQFF. The DNA for the CDR3 is TGTGCCAGTACCGGGACTAGCGGGTCCACTGAGCAGTTCTTC.

This clone was seen a few times. The chain has TRBV10-3 and TRBJ1-2; D gene uncertain. V shed 6 bases and J shed 2 bases, with 13 bases lying between them. CDR1 is ENHRY, CDR2 SYGVKD, per germline. The CDR3 contains 14 residues. Written as DNA, the CDR3 is TGTGCCATCAGCCCGGTCCCGAGAAACTATGGCTACACCTTC. This gives the protein CAISPVPRNYGYTF.